Below are 26 T cell receptor beta chains sequenced from a single sample in a study of control samples from healthy donors and cancer patients. Measured with immunoSEQ multiplex PCR; TCRdb has only the in-frame clones, and not every one. This repertoire shows around 80,000 clones, around nine tenths found once; its top ten account for more than 5.5%. The sequencing sample was made of blood. Receptor source: a woman in her forties or fifties in good health.

The J gene is TRBJ1-2, the V gene TRBV2; D call uncertain. V dropped 4 bases and J dropped 4 bases, with 4 bases sitting between them. This CDR3 has 11 residues. Germline CDR1 reads SNHLY; CDR2 reads FYNNEI. CDR3: CASSVSYGYTF. The CDR3 DNA reads as TGTGCCAGCAGTGTATCCTATGGCTACACCTTC.

This rearrangement joins TRBV7-9 to TRBJ1-4; TRBD1 is a possible D gene (6 bases). The V end was cut by 6 bases, the J end by 8 bases, with 16 bases between. CDR1 and CDR2 from the germline V gene are SEHNR and FQNEAQ (reference sequence). This CDR3 has 14 residues. For the CDR3, the DNA is TGTGCCAGCAGTTTCGCGACAGGTCGGGAAAAACTGTTTTTT. It is translated as CASSFATGREKLFF.

This clone showed up just once. The chain uses TRBV2 and TRBJ2-7, with TRBD2 as a possible D gene (6 bases). The CDR3 extends over 12 amino acids. The ends were cut back, 8 bases at V and 3 bases at J, with 11 bases in the middle. The V gene's germline CDR1 is SNHLY and CDR2 FYNNEI. CDR3 loop: CASEAGNYEQYF. CDR3 DNA sequence: TGTGCCAGCGAGGCGGGGAACTACGAGCAGTACTTC.

This sequence joins TRBV3-1 (or the pseudogene TRBV3-2) and TRBJ2-3, with a possible D match to TRBD2 (5 bases). There are 16 residues in the CDR3. Trimming stripped 1 base from V and 1 base from J, with 12 bases between. Germline assignment: CDR1 LGHDT and CDR2 YNNKEL (reference sequence). The CDR3 DNA follows: TGTGCCAGCAGCCAAGTAGGGAGCGGTCGCACAGATACGCAGTATTTT. Protein: CASSQVGSGRTDTQYF.

V is TRBV2 and J is TRBJ2-7; D is possibly TRBD2 (5 bases). The germline V and J ends were trimmed by 5 bases and 2 bases, with 7 bases remaining between them. The CDR3 runs to 12 residues. The germline CDR1 and CDR2 sequences are SNHLY and FYNNEI. CDR3: CASSRRAYEQYF. The DNA of the CDR3 is TGTGCCAGCAGTCGGCGGGCCTACGAGCAGTACTTC.

The rearrangement uses TRBV27 and TRBJ2-1; tentatively, D is TRBD1 (6 bases). The CDR3 spans 16 residues. The V gene lost 6 bases and the J gene lost 8 bases, with 23 bases spanning the gap. The V gene's germline CDR1 is MNHEY and CDR2 SMNVEV (reference sequence). CDR3 nucleotides: TGTGCCAGCAGCCCCCAAATGGGTAGGGGGAACGATGAGCAGTTCTTC. Its protein product is CASSPQMGRGNDEQFF.

V gene TRBV2 combines with J gene TRBJ1-1; D is unresolved. With 7 bases removed from V and 1 base from J, the gap between germline ends came to 10 bases. The CDR3 consists of 13 residues. Germline CDR1 and CDR2: SNHLY and FYNNEI. CDR3 bases: TGTGCCAGCACCAGGACCGGGAACACTGAAGCTTTCTTT. It codes for CASTRTGNTEAFF.

The chain recombines TRBV19 with TRBJ2-3; D unclear. The CDR3 sequence is 14 residues long. V lost 2 bases and J lost 2, with 8 bases in between. Germline CDR1 and CDR2: LNHDA and SQIVND (reference sequence). The DNA for the CDR3 is TGTGCCAGTAGTATACGCGTAAACACAGATACGCAGTATTTT. This encodes CASSIRVNTDTQYF.

This sequence joins TRBV19 and TRBJ1-6; D gene ambiguous. Looked up from germline, CDR1 is LNHDA and CDR2 is SQIVND (reference sequence). The CDR3 consists of 13 residues. The ends were cut back, 6 bases at V and 10 bases at J, with 13 bases in the middle. The chain's CDR3 is CASSAGLSSPLHF. The CDR3 coding sequence is TGTGCCAGTAGCGCAGGACTTTCATCACCCCTCCACTTT.

The chain joins TRBV5-8 to TRBJ2-3; no reliable D call. Germline values: CDR1 SGHTS, CDR2 YDEGEE. This CDR3 has 13 amino acids. V lost 4 bases, J lost 0 bases, and 6 bases lay in between. CDR3 region: CASSTSSTDTQYF. CDR3 DNA: TGTGCCAGCAGCACCTCTAGCACAGATACGCAGTATTTT.

The chain employs TRBV6-2 or TRBV6-3 and TRBJ1-2; TRBD1 is a possible D gene (5 bases). Trimming left V 5 bases short and J 5 bases short, with 6 bases between. The CDR3 contains 11 residues. Germline values: CDR1 MNHEY, CDR2 SVGEGT. CDR3 sequence: CASSGGYGYTF. The DNA of the CDR3 is TGTGCCAGCAGTGGGGGTTATGGCTACACCTTC.

The J gene is TRBJ2-3, the V gene TRBV7-9; 8 bases match TRBD1. The CDR3 is 13 residues long. J gave up 5 bases and V 7 bases, and 5 bases lay outside the gene matches. Germline CDR1 is SEHNR and CDR2 is FQNEAQ (reference sequence). CDR3 coding DNA: TGTGCCAGCAATACAGGGGGTTTAGATACGCAGTATTTT. As protein: CASNTGGLDTQYF.

The chain carries TRBV19 and TRBJ2-7; weak D call: TRBD1 (7 bases). Germline assignment: CDR1 LNHDA and CDR2 SQIVND (reference sequence). CDR3 length: 13 residues. V lost 7 bases, J lost 5 bases, and 15 bases lay in between. In DNA form, the CDR3 reads TGTGCCAGTACCGACAGGGAGGAGGACGAGCAGTACTTC. Its protein product is CASTDREEDEQYF.

The chain carries TRBV19 and TRBJ1-2; D is unclear. V lost 1 base and J lost 5, with 11 bases in between. The CDR3 is made up of 14 amino acids. Germline V CDR1 and CDR2: LNHDA, SQIVND (reference sequence). DNA for the CDR3: TGTGCCAGTAGTATAGTCACAGAGGATTATGGCTACACCTTC. Translated, it gives CASSIVTEDYGYTF.

The gene calls are TRBV6-5 and TRBJ2-7, with 9 nucleotides matching TRBD1. This CDR3 comprises 13 residues. Trimming at V came to 11 bases and at J to 3 bases, leaving 8 bases not matched to a gene. Germline CDR1 reads MNHEY; CDR2 reads SVGAGI. This CDR3 reads CAVRTGAFYEQYF. The CDR3 DNA reads TGTGCCGTTCGGACAGGGGCATTCTACGAGCAGTACTTC.

In its sample, this clone was seen a few times. The V gene is TRBV5-1, the J gene TRBJ2-2, with 8 bases that match TRBD2. The CDR3 sequence is 13 residues long. CDR1 and CDR2 (germline): SGHRS, YFSETQ. V was pared by 5 bases and J by 8 bases, with 5 bases of the junction left unmatched. CDR3 sequence (DNA): TGCGCCAGCAGGGGCGGGGGGCCTGGGGAGCTGTTTTTT. Protein: CASRGGGPGELFF.

This clone came up once. The chain couples TRBV11-2 to TRBJ1-4; possibly TRBD1 for D (5 bases). CDR3 length: 17 residues. The germline V and J ends were trimmed by 1 base and 0 bases, with 12 bases remaining between them. Germline CDR1 SGHAT, CDR2 FQNNGV. CDR3 sequence: CASSLVGEGSTNEKLFF. The DNA for the CDR3 is TGTGCCAGCAGCTTAGTAGGGGAGGGGTCAACTAATGAAAAACTGTTTTTT. Variable domain in full (rest from reference TRBV11-2 and TRBJ1-4): EAGVAQSPRYKIIEKRQSVAFWCNPISGHATLYWYQQILGQGPKLLIQFQNNGVVDDSQLPKDRFSAERLKGVDSTLKIQPAKLEDSAVYLCASSLVGEGSTNEKLFFGSGTQLSVL.

This rearrangement joins TRBV27 to TRBJ2-7; 11 bases agree with TRBD1. Germline loops: CDR1 MNHEY, CDR2 SMNVEV (reference sequence). The CDR3 covers 15 residues. The V and J ends lost 6 bases and 2 bases, in that order; junction bases with no gene match: 6. Written as DNA, the CDR3 is TGTGCCAGCAGCCGGACAGGGGGCGCCCCCTACGAGCAGTACTTC. Translated: CASSRTGGAPYEQYF.

Only one count was recorded for this clone. This rearrangement joins TRBV6-6 to TRBJ1-4; maybe TRBD1 (5 bases). In germline, CDR1 is MNHNY, CDR2 SVGAGI (reference sequence). Trimming removed 7 bases at V and 8 bases at J, with 17 bases between. CDR3 length: 14 amino acids. CDR3 DNA sequence: TGTGCCAGCAATACCTTACCCAGGGACGAAAAACTGTTTTTT. This sequence encodes CASNTLPRDEKLFF.

This clone was detected only a few times. This rearrangement joins TRBV3-1 (or the pseudogene TRBV3-2) to TRBJ1-6; 7 bases are a match to TRBD1. Germline V gene data show CDR1 as LGHDT and CDR2 as YNNKEL (reference sequence). The CDR3 is 17 residues long. Trimming removed 5 bases from V and 13 bases from J; junction bases left unmatched: 20. CDR3 DNA sequence: TGTGCCAGCAGCTTCGCACAGGGGCCTGAATGGATGGGTCCCCTCCACTTT. It codes for CASSFAQGPEWMGPLHF.

The V call is TRBV10-3, the J call TRBJ1-1, with TRBD1 as a possible D gene (5 bases). Germline V lookup: CDR1 ENHRY, CDR2 SYGVKD. This CDR3 comprises 13 residues. Trimming took 3 bases from V and 6 from J, leaving 11 bases between them. The CDR3 loop is CAISEGQGPEAFF. The CDR3, as DNA: TGTGCCATCAGTGAAGGTCAGGGACCTGAAGCTTTCTTT.

This clone is a singleton in its sample. The chain carries TRBV5-1 and TRBJ1-3; 8 nucleotides agree with TRBD1. With 4 bases clipped from V and 0 bases from J, the junction kept 6 bases outside the gene matches. Germline CDR1 reads SGHRS; CDR2 reads YFSETQ. The CDR3 loop spans 16 amino acids. DNA of the CDR3: TGCGCCAGCAGCCCCCTAACAGGGGGCTCTGGAAACACCATATATTTT. It translates to CASSPLTGGSGNTIYF.

The J gene is TRBJ1-4, the V gene TRBV27; no definite D call. Per the germline V gene, CDR1 is MNHEY and CDR2 is SMNVEV (reference sequence). The germline V and J ends were trimmed by 3 bases and 7 bases, with 9 bases remaining between them. CDR3 length equals 13 residues. CDR3 residues: CASSFTIGEKLFF. Written as DNA, the CDR3 is TGTGCCAGCAGTTTTACGATCGGTGAAAAACTGTTTTTT.

V gene TRBV15 combines with J gene TRBJ1-1; the D is unclear. Germline lookup yields CDR1 LNHNV and CDR2 YYDKDF (reference sequence). V was shortened by 1 base and J by 0 bases, with 9 bases between the two germline ends. This CDR3 is built from 15 residues. The DNA of the CDR3 is TGTGCCACCAGCAGAGTAGGCAGTATGAACACTGAAGCTTTCTTT. Amino acids: CATSRVGSMNTEAFF.

The chain links TRBV12-1 to TRBJ2-2; TRBD1 is taken as the D call from the table, unchecked against the DNA. TRBV12-1 is a documented pseudogene. CDR3 length: 14 residues. The DNA of the CDR3 is TGTGCCAGCAGCTTTTTACAGGGGGGTGCGGAGCTGTTTTTT. Translating it yields CASSFLQGGAELFF.

The chain has TRBV2 and TRBJ2-5; 10 positions agree with TRBD1. The junction had 8 bases not matched to a gene; V was cut back by 6 bases and J by 4 bases. Germline-derived CDR1 and CDR2 are SNHLY and FYNNEI. This CDR3 has 15 amino acids. The CDR3 DNA reads as TGTGCCAGCAGAGTCTCGACAGGGGGCGCAGAGACCCAGTACTTC. Protein: CASRVSTGGAETQYF.